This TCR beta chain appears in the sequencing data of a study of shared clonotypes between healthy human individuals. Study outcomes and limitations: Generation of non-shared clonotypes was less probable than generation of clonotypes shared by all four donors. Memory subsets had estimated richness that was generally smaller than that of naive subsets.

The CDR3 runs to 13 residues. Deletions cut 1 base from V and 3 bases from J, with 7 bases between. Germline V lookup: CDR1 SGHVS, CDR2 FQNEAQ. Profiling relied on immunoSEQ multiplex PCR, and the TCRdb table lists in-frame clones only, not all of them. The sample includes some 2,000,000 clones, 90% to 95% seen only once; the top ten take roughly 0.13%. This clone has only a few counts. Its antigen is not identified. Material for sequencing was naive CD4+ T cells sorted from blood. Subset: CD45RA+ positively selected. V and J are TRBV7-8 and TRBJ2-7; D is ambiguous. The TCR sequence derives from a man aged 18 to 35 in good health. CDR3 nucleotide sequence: TGTGCCAGCAGCTTAGAGATGTACTACGAGCAGTACTTC. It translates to CASSLEMYYEQYF. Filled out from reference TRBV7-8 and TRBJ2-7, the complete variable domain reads GAGVSQSPRYKVAKRGQDVALRCDPISGHVSLFWYQQALGQGPEFLTYFQNEAQLDKSGLPSDRFFAERPEGSVSTLKIQRTQQEDSAVYLCASSLEMYYEQYFGPGTRLTVT.